The 12 T cell receptor beta chains in this list originate from one sample, sequenced in a study of shared clonotypes between healthy human individuals. It was CD45RO-negative cells, positively selected for CCR7, that made up naive CD8 cells, with terminally differentiated effector memory CD45RA+ cells excluded. The table came from immunoSEQ multiplex PCR; TCRdb's copy has only in-frame clones and leaves some out. The sample gives over 2,000,000 clones, roughly 95% of which show up once; around 1.7% is in the top ten. Sequenced material: naive CD8+ T cells from PBMCs. These receptors all come from a man younger than 30 in good health. Some clones in this sample may be carry-over from other donors' samples.

The chain is built from TRBV4-2 and TRBJ2-7; a possible D gene is TRBD1 (6 bases). Per germline, CDR1 LGHNA and CDR2 YNFKEQ. The V end lost 8 bases, the J end lost 3 bases, and 17 bases lay between the germline ends. The CDR3 has 14 residues. Written as DNA, the CDR3 is TGTGCCAGCTCGTTGGACAGTCCCGACTACGAGCAGTACTTC. This codes for CASSLDSPDYEQYF.

This clone was observed a few times. The gene calls are TRBV29-1 and TRBJ1-1; no firm D call. The CDR3 loop spans 11 amino acids. Trimming cost V 5 bases and J 6 bases, with 10 bases left between them. The germline V gene has CDR1 SQVTM and CDR2 ANQGSEA. The CDR3 sequence: CSVFISAEAFF. The DNA of the CDR3 is TGCAGCGTTTTCATCAGTGCTGAAGCTTTCTTT.

V is TRBV7-2 and J is TRBJ1-1, with D possibly being TRBD1 (6 bases). Germline CDR1 SGHTA, CDR2 FQGNSA. Trimming pared 5 bases from V and 6 bases from J, leaving 13 bases between. The CDR3 spans 13 residues. CDR3 nucleotides: TGTGCCAGCAGCGTGTACAGGGATCCTGAAGCTTTCTTT. Its translation: CASSVYRDPEAFF.

The gene calls are TRBV4-1 and TRBJ1-1; D is perhaps TRBD1 (6 bases). In germline, CDR1 is MGHRA, CDR2 YSYEKL. V was clipped by 3 bases and J by 3 bases, with 14 bases between them. The length of the CDR3 is 15 residues. The CDR3 coding sequence is TGCGCCAGCAGCCATTTTGGGGGCTTAGACACTGAAGCTTTCTTT. Translating it yields CASSHFGGLDTEAFF.

V and J are TRBV27 and TRBJ1-5; D uncertain. The V end was cut by 5 bases, the J end by 3 bases, with 11 bases between. Germline V CDR1 and CDR2: MNHEY, SMNVEV (reference sequence). The length of the CDR3 is 14 residues. Here the CDR3 reads CASSPRFSNQPQHF. In DNA form, the CDR3 reads TGTGCCAGCAGTCCCCGGTTCTCCAATCAGCCCCAGCATTTT.

This sequence joins TRBV7-2 and TRBJ2-7, with TRBD1 identical over 11 bases. The CDR3 runs to 15 residues. In germline, CDR1 is SGHTA, CDR2 FQGNSA. V lost 6 bases and J lost 5; bases outside the gene matches: 9. CDR3 sequence (DNA): TGTGCCAGCAGGAGTCGTGAGGGACAGGGGGACGAGCAGTACTTC. Translation gives CASRSREGQGDEQYF. The full variable domain, in which reference TRBV7-2 and TRBJ2-7 provide the parts outside the CDR3, is GAGVSQSPSNKVTEKGKDVELRCDPISGHTALYWYRQSLGQGLEFLIYFQGNSAPDKSGLPSDRFSAERTGGSVSTLTIQRTQQEDSAVYLCASRSREGQGDEQYFGPGTRLTVT.

The chain joins TRBV4-2 to TRBJ2-5, with 9 bases aligning to TRBD2. The CDR3 runs to 18 residues. CDR1 and CDR2 from the germline V gene are LGHNA and YNFKEQ. The V and J ends lost 0 bases and 4 bases, in that order; junction bases with no gene match: 12. CDR3 region: CASSQDASTAGGGETQYF. The CDR3 region has the DNA TGTGCCAGCAGCCAAGATGCCAGCACGGCGGGAGGGGGAGAGACCCAGTACTTC.

V is TRBV7-9 and J is TRBJ2-5, with 9 bases matching TRBD1. The CDR3 length is 16 residues. V gave up 6 bases and J gave up 0 bases; unmatched junction bases: 8. CDR1 is SEHNR, CDR2 FQNEAQ, per germline (reference sequence). CDR3 loop: CASSSRDRADQETQYF. The CDR3 DNA reads as TGTGCCAGCAGTTCAAGGGACAGGGCCGACCAAGAGACCCAGTACTTC.

The V call is TRBV27, the J call TRBJ2-1; either TRBD1 or TRBD2 may supply D (5 bases each). Per the germline V gene, CDR1 is MNHEY and CDR2 is SMNVEV (reference sequence). Between the trimmed V and J ends, which lost 10 bases and 3 bases, there was a span of 16 bases. This CDR3 spans 14 amino acids. Written as DNA, the CDR3 is TGTGCCACCCAGGGTGGGGGAAACTACAATGAGCAGTTCTTC. Protein: CATQGGGNYNEQFF.

The gene calls are TRBV28 and TRBJ2-7; no clear D. This CDR3 contains 15 residues. Trimming shortened V by 5 bases and J by 1 base, and 15 bases separated the two germline ends. Germline V gene data show CDR1 as MDHEN and CDR2 as SYDVKM. The CDR3 coding sequence is TGTGCCAGCAGTGTTGTAAGGCCCGGTTCCTACGAGCAGTACTTC. This encodes CASSVVRPGSYEQYF.

This chain links TRBV9 with TRBJ2-7; 8 positions agree with TRBD2. The CDR3 runs to 15 residues. Per the germline V gene, CDR1 is SGDLS and CDR2 is YYNGEE. The junction had 8 bases not matched to a gene; V was cut back by 4 bases and J by 2 bases. The CDR3 loop is CASSSGGTSAYEQYF. The CDR3 DNA reads TGTGCCAGCAGCTCCGGGGGGACTAGTGCCTACGAGCAGTACTTC.

The chain couples TRBV7-9 to TRBJ2-7; D gene uncertain. The ends were cut back, 1 base at V and 1 base at J, with 20 bases in the middle. In germline, CDR1 is SEHNR, CDR2 FQNEAQ (reference sequence). This CDR3 region has 18 residues. CDR3 sequence reads: CASSLVSLRVEGSYEQYF. In DNA, the CDR3 is TGTGCCAGCAGCTTAGTGTCCCTAAGGGTCGAAGGGTCCTACGAGCAGTACTTC.